Following are 10 T cell receptor beta chains from one sample sequenced in a study of lymphopenia after photon versus proton radiotherapy. The assay was immunoSEQ multiplex PCR, and TCRdb's table has in-frame clones only and misses some. The sample includes tens of thousands of clones, roughly 91% seen only once; the top ten take approximately 2.9%. The input for sequencing was peripheral blood, taken from a patient treated with photon-based radiotherapy. These receptors came from a woman between 65 and 79 years old with pancreatic cancer.

This clone appeared once. The genes are TRBV30 and TRBJ1-3, with a possible D match to TRBD1 (6 bases). The CDR3 covers 14 residues. Germline V gene data show CDR1 as GTSNPN and CDR2 as SVGIG (reference sequence). The V gene lost 0 bases and the J gene lost 4 bases, with 10 bases spanning the gap. The CDR3 sequence is CAWSVRGGGNTIYF. The DNA of the CDR3 is TGTGCCTGGAGTGTAAGGGGGGGCGGAAACACCATATATTTT.

The rearrangement links TRBV5-4 to TRBJ2-5, with 10 bases lining up with TRBD1. CDR3 size: 15 residues. The germline CDR1 and CDR2 sequences are SGHNT and YYREEE (reference sequence). The V segment lost 4 bases and the J segment 5 bases; nucleotides outside the gene matches: 8. The CDR3: CASSPTGGAGETQYF. CDR3 in DNA: TGTGCCAGCAGCCCGACAGGGGGCGCCGGGGAGACCCAGTACTTC.

The chain is built from TRBV20-1 and TRBJ2-3, with D unclear. This CDR3 region has 11 residues. CDR1 and CDR2 (germline): DFQATT, SNEGSKA (reference sequence). The V end lost 0 bases, the J end lost 6 bases, and 4 bases lay between the germline ends. This chain's CDR3 is CSARDGDTQYF. The CDR3 nucleotides are TGCAGTGCTAGAGATGGGGATACGCAGTATTTT.

The V and J genes are TRBV7-2 and TRBJ2-7; TRBD1 aligns across 8 bases. Germline V gene data show CDR1 as SGHTA and CDR2 as FQGNSA. The CDR3 runs to 14 residues. Unmatched junction bases numbered 1, after V lost 1 base and J lost 2 bases. CDR3: CASSLGTGTYEQYF. In DNA, the CDR3 is TGTGCCAGCAGCTTAGGGACAGGGACCTACGAGCAGTACTTC.

This clone was seen once. The chain recombines TRBV15 with TRBJ2-5; D is unclear. The V gene lost 2 bases and the J gene lost 2 bases, with 3 bases spanning the gap. Germline V gives CDR1 LNHNV, CDR2 YYDKDF (reference sequence). The CDR3 spans 12 residues. This CDR3 reads CATSRPQETQYF. The DNA of the CDR3 is TGTGCCACCAGCAGACCTCAAGAGACCCAGTACTTC.

The CDR3 protein is CASRGTSANEQFF. The CDR3, as DNA: TGTGCCAGTAGGGGGACTAGCGCAAATGAGCAGTTCTTC. The V gene is TRBV19, the J gene TRBJ2-1, with TRBD2 identical over 10 bases. Germline values: CDR1 LNHDA, CDR2 SQIVND (reference sequence). V shed 6 bases, J shed 7 bases, and the junction held 3 bases outside the gene matches. The CDR3 consists of 13 residues.

V gene TRBV7-2 combines with J gene TRBJ1-1, with D perhaps matching TRBD1 (5 bases). CDR1 SGHTA and CDR2 FQGNSA come from the germline V gene. V was cut by 1 base and J by 1 base, with 7 bases left in between. The CDR3 spans 14 residues. CDR3 DNA sequence: TGTGCCAGCAGCTTAGGGCAGGGGAACACTGAAGCTTTCTTT. Protein sequence: CASSLGQGNTEAFF.

As DNA, the CDR3 is TGCGCCAGCAGCCAAGATTATGGGGCAGGTCAGACGTATGGCTACACCTTC. This gives the protein CASSQDYGAGQTYGYTF. This chain connects TRBV4-3 to TRBJ1-2, with a tentative D call TRBD1 (5 bases). CDR3 size: 17 residues. Trimming removed 0 bases from V and 5 bases from J, with 19 bases in between. CDR1 is LGHNA, CDR2 YSLEER, per germline.

This clone was counted a few times. Here the CDR3 DNA reads TGTGCCTGGAGTAAGGCGGGAGTATTAAGTCGCGAGCAGTACTTC. This gives the protein CAWSKAGVLSREQYF. This chain joins TRBV30 and TRBJ2-7, with TRBD2 matching over 7 bases. V shed 2 bases and J 6 bases; nucleotides not matched to a gene: 13. CDR3 size: 15 residues. Germline lookup yields CDR1 GTSNPN and CDR2 SVGIG (reference sequence).

The chain couples TRBV5-4 to TRBJ2-7; D possibly corresponds to TRBD2 (6 bases). Germline V CDR1 and CDR2: SGHNT, YYREEE (reference sequence). This CDR3 is built from 17 residues. Trimming stripped 3 bases from V and 0 bases from J, with 19 bases between. The CDR3 bases are TGTGCCAGCAGCTCCTTCGGGGGTGCGGCCCACTCCTACGAGCAGTACTTC. Residues: CASSSFGGAAHSYEQYF.